This entry features one TCR beta chain sequence. This sample was included in a study of blood T cell repertoires in COVID-19. Study overall: T cells, B-cell-depleted T cells, or PBMCs provided the cDNA or gDNA that served as material.

Assay: immunoSEQ multiplex PCR; the TCRdb copy retains only in-frame clones and omits some. The table has some 350,000 clones, over 70% seen once. The sample comprised peripheral blood. The sequence was collected from a woman in her forties or fifties with COVID-19, enrolled during active disease.

The CDR3 here is CASSSGAASYNEQFF. CDR3 in DNA: TGTGCCAGTAGTAGCGGGGCTGCCTCCTACAATGAGCAGTTCTTC. The chain has TRBV19 and TRBJ2-1, with D possibly being TRBD2 (6 bases). In germline, CDR1 is LNHDA, CDR2 SQIVND (reference sequence). The V end lost 4 bases, the J end lost 0 bases, and 10 bases lay between the germline ends. The CDR3 consists of 15 residues.